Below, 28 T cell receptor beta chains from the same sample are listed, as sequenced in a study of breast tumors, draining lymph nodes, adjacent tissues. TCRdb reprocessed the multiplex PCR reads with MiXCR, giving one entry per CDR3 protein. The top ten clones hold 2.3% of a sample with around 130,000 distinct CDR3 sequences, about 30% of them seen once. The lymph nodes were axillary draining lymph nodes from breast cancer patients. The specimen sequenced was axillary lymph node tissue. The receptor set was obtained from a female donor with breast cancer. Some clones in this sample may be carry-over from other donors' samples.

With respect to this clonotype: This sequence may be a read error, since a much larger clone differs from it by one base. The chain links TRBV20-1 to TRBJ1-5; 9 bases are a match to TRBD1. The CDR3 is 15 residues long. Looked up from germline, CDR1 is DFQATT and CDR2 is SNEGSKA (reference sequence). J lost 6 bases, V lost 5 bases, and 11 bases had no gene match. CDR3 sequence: CSAHPGQGSTQPQHF. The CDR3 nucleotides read TGCAGTGCTCATCCGGGACAGGGCTCCACTCAGCCCCAGCATTTT.

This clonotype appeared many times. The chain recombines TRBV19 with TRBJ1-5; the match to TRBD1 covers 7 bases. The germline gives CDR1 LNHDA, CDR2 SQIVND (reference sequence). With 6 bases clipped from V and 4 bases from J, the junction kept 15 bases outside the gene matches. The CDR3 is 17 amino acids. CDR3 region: CASRTYSRQGGNQPQHF. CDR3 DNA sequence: TGTGCCAGTAGGACCTACTCCAGACAGGGCGGGAATCAGCCCCAGCATTTT.

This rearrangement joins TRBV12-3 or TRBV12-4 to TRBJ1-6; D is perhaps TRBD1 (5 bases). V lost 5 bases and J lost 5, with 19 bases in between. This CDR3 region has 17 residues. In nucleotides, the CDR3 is TGTGCCAGCAGTCCCAACACCGGGACTATCGATAATTCACCCCTCCACTTT. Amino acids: CASSPNTGTIDNSPLHF.

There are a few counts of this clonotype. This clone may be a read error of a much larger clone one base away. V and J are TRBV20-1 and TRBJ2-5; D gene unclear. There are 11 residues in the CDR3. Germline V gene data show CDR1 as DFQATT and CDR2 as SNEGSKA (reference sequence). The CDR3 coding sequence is TGCAGTGGATATAACATGCAGACCCAGTGCTTC. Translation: CSGYNMQTQCF.

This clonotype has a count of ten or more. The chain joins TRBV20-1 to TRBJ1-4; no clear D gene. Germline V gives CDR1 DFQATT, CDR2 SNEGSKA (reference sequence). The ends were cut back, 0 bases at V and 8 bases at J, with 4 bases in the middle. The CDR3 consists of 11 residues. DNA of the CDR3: TGCAGTGCTAGAGAAACAGAAAAACTGTTTTTT. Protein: CSARETEKLFF.

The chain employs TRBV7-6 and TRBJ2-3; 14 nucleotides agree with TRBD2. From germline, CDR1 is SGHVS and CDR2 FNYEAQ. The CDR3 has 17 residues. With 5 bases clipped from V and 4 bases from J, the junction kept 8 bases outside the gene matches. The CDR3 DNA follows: TGTGCCAGCAGCGATGGACTAGCGGGGGGTTTTCCAGATACGCAGTATTTT. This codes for CASSDGLAGGFPDTQYF.

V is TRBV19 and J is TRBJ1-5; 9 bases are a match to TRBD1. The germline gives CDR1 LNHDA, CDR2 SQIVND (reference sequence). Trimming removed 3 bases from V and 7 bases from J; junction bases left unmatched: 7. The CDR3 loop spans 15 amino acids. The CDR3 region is CASSIRGQGGQPQHF. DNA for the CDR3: TGTGCCAGTAGTATTCGGGGACAGGGTGGCCAGCCCCAGCATTTT.

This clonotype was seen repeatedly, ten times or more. In DNA, the CDR3 is TGTGCCAGCACCCGCTCTGGAAACACCATATATTTT. This translates into CASTRSGNTIYF. The V gene is TRBV28, the J gene TRBJ1-3, with no clear D. This CDR3 spans 12 amino acids. The germline V gene encodes CDR1 MDHEN and CDR2 SYDVKM. V shed 7 bases and J shed 0 bases, with 4 bases lying between them.

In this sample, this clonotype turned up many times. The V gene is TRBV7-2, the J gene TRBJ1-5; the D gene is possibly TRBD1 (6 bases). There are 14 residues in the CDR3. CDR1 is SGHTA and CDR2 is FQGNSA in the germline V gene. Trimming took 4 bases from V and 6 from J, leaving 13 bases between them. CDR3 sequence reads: CASSSQGRSQPQHF. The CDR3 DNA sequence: TGTGCCAGCAGCTCTCAGGGGCGCAGTCAGCCCCAGCATTTT.

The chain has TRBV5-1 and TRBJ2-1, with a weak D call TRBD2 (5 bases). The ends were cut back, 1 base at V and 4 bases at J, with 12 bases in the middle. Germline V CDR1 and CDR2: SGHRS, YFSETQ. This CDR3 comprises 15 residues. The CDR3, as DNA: TGCGCCAGCAGCTTGTTCGCGGGCGGATACAATGAGCAGTTCTTC. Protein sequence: CASSLFAGGYNEQFF.

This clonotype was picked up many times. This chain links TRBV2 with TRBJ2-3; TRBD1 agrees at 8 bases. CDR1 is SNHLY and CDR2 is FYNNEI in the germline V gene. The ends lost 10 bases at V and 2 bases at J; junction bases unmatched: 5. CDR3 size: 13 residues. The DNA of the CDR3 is TGTGCCATCGGGACAGGCAACACAGATACGCAGTATTTT. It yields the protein CAIGTGNTDTQYF.

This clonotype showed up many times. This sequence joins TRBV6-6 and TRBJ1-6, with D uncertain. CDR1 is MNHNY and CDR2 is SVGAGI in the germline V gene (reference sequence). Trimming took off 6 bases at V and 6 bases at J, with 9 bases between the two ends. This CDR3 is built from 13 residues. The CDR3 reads CASSARGNSPLHF. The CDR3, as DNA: TGTGCCAGCAGCGCGCGGGGTAATTCACCCCTCCACTTT.

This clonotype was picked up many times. The CDR3 DNA is TGCAGTGCTAGAGATACAGGTAGCAATCAGCCCCAGCATTTT. Translating gives CSARDTGSNQPQHF. The chain employs TRBV20-1 and TRBJ1-5, with a tentative D call TRBD1 (5 bases). The CDR3 sequence is 14 residues long. V shed 0 bases and J shed 0 bases, with 6 bases lying between them. CDR1 and CDR2 from the germline V gene are DFQATT and SNEGSKA (reference sequence).

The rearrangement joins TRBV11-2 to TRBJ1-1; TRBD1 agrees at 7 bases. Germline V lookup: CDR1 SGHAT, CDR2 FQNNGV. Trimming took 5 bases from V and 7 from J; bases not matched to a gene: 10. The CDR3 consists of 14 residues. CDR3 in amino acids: CASSIWGTGVEAFF. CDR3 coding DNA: TGTGCCAGCAGCATTTGGGGAACAGGGGTTGAAGCTTTCTTT.

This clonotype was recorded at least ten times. The CDR3 DNA reads TGTGCCACCAGTGACTCACAGGGTAGGGAGACCCAGTACTTC. Its protein is CATSDSQGRETQYF. The chain combines TRBV24-1 with TRBJ2-5; possibly TRBD1 for D (6 bases). In germline, CDR1 is KGHDR, CDR2 SFDVKD. The CDR3 is 14 residues long. Trimming stripped 4 bases from V and 5 bases from J, with 13 bases between.

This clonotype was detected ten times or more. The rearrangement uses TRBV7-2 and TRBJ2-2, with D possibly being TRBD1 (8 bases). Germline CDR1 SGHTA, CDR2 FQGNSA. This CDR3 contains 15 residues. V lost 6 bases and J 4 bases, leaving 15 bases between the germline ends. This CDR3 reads CASRQGGQVTGELFF. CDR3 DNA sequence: TGTGCCAGCAGACAGGGGGGGCAGGTCACCGGGGAGCTGTTTTTT.

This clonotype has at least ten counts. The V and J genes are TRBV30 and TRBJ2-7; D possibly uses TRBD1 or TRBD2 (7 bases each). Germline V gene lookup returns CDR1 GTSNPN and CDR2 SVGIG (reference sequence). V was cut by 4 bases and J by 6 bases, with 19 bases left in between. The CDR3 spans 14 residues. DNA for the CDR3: TGTGCCTGGACCGACCCGGGGAGGGGGCTCGAGCAGTACTTC. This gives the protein CAWTDPGRGLEQYF.

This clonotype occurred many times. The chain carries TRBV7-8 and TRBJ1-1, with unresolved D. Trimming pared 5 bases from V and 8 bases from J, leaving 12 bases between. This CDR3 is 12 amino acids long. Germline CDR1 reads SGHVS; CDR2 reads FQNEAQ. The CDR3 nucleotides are TGTGCCAGCAGCCAATCGATAGGCGAAGCTTTCTTT. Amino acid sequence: CASSQSIGEAFF.

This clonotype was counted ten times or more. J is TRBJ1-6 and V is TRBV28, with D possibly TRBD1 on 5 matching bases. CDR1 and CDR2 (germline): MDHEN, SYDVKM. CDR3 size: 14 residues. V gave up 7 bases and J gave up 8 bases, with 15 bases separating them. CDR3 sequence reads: CASTRRGDYSPLHF. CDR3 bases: TGTGCCAGCACCCGACGGGGGGACTATTCACCCCTCCACTTT.

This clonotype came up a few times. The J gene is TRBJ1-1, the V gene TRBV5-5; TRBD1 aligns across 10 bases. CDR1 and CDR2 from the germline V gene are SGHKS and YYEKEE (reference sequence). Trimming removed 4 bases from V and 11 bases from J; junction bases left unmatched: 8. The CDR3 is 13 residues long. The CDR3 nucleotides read TGTGCCAGCAGCCGACAGGGGGCATATGTGGCTTTCTTT. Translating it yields CASSRQGAYVAFF.

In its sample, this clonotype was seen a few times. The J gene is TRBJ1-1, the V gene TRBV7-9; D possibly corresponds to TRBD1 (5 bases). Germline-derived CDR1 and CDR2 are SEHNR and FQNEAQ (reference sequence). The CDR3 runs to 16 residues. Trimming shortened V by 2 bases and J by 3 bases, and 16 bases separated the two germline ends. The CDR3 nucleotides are TGTGCCAGCAGCTTAACATCCGGTGGAGGGGACACTGAAGCTTTCTTT. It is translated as CASSLTSGGGDTEAFF. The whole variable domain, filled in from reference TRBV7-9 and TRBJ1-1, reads DTGVSQNPRHKITKRGQNVTFRCDPISEHNRLYWYRQTLGQGPEFLTYFQNEAQLEKSRLLSDRFSAERPKGSFSTLEIQRTEQGDSAMYLCASSLTSGGGDTEAFFGQGTRLTVV.

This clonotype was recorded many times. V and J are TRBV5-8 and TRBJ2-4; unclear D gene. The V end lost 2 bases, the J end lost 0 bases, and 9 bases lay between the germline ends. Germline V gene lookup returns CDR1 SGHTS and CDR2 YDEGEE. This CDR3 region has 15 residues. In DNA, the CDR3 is TGTGCCAGCAGCTTAAACCCTCAAGCCAAAAACATTCAGTACTTC. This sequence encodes CASSLNPQAKNIQYF.

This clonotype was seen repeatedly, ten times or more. The CDR3 region is CASSQSGQGHGYTF. CDR3 nucleotide sequence: TGTGCCAGCAGCCAAAGTGGACAGGGGCATGGCTACACCTTC. The V gene is TRBV14, the J gene TRBJ1-2; 9 bases agree with TRBD1. The CDR3 spans 14 residues. CDR1 is SGHDN and CDR2 is FVKESK in the germline V gene. The V gene end was trimmed by 2 bases and the J gene end by 6 bases; junction bases not matched to a gene: 4.

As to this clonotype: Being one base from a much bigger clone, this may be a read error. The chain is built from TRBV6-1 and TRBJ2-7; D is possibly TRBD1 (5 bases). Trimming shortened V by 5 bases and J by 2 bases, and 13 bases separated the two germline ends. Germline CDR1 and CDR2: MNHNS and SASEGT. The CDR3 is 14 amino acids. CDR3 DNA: TGTGCCAGCAGTCAAGGCGACAGCCCCTACGAGCAGTACTTC. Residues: CASSQGDSPYEQYF.

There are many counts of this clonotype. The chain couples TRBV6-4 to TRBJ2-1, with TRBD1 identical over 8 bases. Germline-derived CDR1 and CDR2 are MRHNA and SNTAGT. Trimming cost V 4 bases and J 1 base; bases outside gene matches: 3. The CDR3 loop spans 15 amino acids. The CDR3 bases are TGTGCCAGCAGTGTGGACAGGGTGTCCTACAATGAGCAGTTCTTC. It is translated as CASSVDRVSYNEQFF.

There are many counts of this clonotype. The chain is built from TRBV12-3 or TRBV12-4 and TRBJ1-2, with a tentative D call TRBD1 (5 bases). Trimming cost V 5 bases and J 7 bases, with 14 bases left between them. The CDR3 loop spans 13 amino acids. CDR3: CASSRGTTPGYTF. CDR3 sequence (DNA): TGTGCCAGCAGTCGGGGGACCACTCCTGGCTACACCTTC.

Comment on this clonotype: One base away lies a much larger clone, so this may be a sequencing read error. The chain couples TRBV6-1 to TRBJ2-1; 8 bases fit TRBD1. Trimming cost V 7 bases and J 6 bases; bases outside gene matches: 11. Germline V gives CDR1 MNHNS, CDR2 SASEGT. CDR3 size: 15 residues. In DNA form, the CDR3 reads TGTGCCAGCAAGCTTGGGACAGGAAGAGTCAATGAGCAGTTCTTC. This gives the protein CASKLGTGRVNEQFF.

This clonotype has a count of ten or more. This CDR3 reads CASTPTPDMRGTGELFF. DNA for the CDR3: TGTGCCAGCACCCCCACCCCAGACATGCGAGGCACCGGGGAGCTGTTTTTT. The V gene is TRBV5-5, the J gene TRBJ2-2, with D unresolved. CDR3 length: 17 residues. Trimming removed 6 bases at V and 4 bases at J, with 22 bases between. Looked up from germline, CDR1 is SGHKS and CDR2 is YYEKEE (reference sequence). Variable domain in full (rest from reference TRBV5-5 and TRBJ2-2): DAGVTQSPTHLIKTRGQQVTLRCSPISGHKSVSWYQQVLGQGPQFIFQYYEKEERGRGNFPDRFSARQFPNYSSELNVNALLLGDSALYLCASTPTPDMRGTGELFFGEGSRLTVL.